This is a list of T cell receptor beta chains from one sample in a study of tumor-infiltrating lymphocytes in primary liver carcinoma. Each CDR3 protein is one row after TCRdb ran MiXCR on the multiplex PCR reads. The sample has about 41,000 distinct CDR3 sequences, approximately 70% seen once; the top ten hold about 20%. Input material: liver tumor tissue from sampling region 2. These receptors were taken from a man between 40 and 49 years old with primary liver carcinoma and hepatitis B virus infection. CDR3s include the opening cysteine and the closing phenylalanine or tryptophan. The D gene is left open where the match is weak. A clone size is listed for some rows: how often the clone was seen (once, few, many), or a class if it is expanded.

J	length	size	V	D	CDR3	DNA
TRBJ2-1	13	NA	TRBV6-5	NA	CPSSYAMANEQFF	TGTCCCAGCAGTTATGCAATGGCCAATGAGCAGTTCTTC
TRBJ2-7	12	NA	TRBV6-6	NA	CASSPGTSEQYF	TGTGCCAGCAGCCCCGGAACGAGCGAGCAGTACTTC
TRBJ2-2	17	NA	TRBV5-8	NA	CASSPWASGTNTGELLF	NA
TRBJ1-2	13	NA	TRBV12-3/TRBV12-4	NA	CASTLTGLVGYTF	TGTGCTAGCACTTTAACAGGGCTAGTCGGCTACACCTTC
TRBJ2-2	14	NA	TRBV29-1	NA	CSIVGKVGTGELFF	TGCAGCATTGTCGGGAAGGTAGGGACCGGGGAGCTGTTTTTT
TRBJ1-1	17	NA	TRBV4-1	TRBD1	CASRSTSTGVVNNEAFF	TGTGCCAGCAGGTCTACTTCCACAGGGGTTGTGAATAATGAAGCTTTCTTT
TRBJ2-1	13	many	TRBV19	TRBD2	CASSGTRYNEQFF	TGTGCCAGTAGTGGGACTAGATACAATGAGCAGTTCTTC
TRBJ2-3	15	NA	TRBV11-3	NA	CASSLGVGDTDTHYF	TGTGCCAGCAGCTTAGGTGTAGGGGACACAGATACACATTATTTT
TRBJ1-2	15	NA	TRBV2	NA	CASNLRESIYYGYAF	TGTGCCAGCAATTTGAGGGAGTCGATCTACTATGGCTACGCCTTC
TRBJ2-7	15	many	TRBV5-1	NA	CASSLVGVSNYEQYF	TGCGCCAGCAGCTTGGTAGGGGTCTCCAATTACGAGCAGTACTTC
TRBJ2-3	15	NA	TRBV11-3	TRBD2	CASNPGGLQGGTQYF	TGTGCCAGCAACCCGGGGGGACTCCAAGGCGGAACGCAATATTTT
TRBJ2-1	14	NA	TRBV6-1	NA	CTSSVKLTYNEQFF	TGTACCAGCAGCGTCAAACTGACGTACAATGAGCAGTTCTTC
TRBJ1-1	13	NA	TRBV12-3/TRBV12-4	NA	CAGSPRSNTEAFF	TGTGCCGGCAGTCCTCGGTCGAATACTGAAGCTTTCTTT
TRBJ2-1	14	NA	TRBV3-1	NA	CASSQGNAYNEQFF	TGTGCCAGCAGCCAAGGCAACGCGTACAATGAGCAGTTCTTC
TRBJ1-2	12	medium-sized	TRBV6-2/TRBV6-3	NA	CASSPTAYGYTF	TGTGCCAGCAGCCCAACAGCCTATGGCTACACCTTC
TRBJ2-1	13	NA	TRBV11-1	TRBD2	CASSAGGPNKQFF	TGTGCCAGCAGCGCGGGAGGGCCGAATAAGCAGTTCTTC